This T cell receptor beta chain was sequenced for a study of T cell repertoires in cytomegalovirus infection. General study findings and limits: Cumulative public TCR beta family frequency identified carriers of CMV plus the relevant HLA.

This clonotype was picked up a small number of times. What it binds is not known. TCRdb ran MiXCR on the reads and lists one entry per CDR3 protein. The table shows some 500,000 distinct CDR3 sequences, with almost 40% occurring only once. This CDR3 has 14 residues. V gave up 10 bases and J gave up 1 base, with 16 bases separating them. Germline V lookup: CDR1 SNHLY, CDR2 FYNNEI. The source was cultured PBMCs, collected from culture after CMV antigen stimulation. The TCR was taken from a human donor in good health (CMV status not recorded). Some clones in this sample may be carry-over from other donors' samples. V gene TRBV2 combines with J gene TRBJ2-5; the D call may be TRBD1 or TRBD2 (5 bases each). Here the CDR3 reads CATTPRDGQETQYF. The CDR3 DNA follows: TGTGCCACCACCCCCCGGGACGGCCAAGAGACCCAGTACTTC.